This T cell receptor (beta chain) was captured by sequencing in a study of molecular identifiers for immune sequencing clone quantification. In TCRdb, the PCR reads were re-called with MiXCR into one record per CDR3 protein. The profile shows around 480,000 distinct CDR3 sequences, 20% to 25% of them singletons. V trimming: 11 bases; J trimming: 6 bases; junction bases outside the gene matches: 6. Germline V gives CDR1 MNHEY, CDR2 SVGEGT. The CDR3 loop spans 11 amino acids. Sequencing was performed on naive CD8+ T cells from blood, with Jurkat cell RNA spiked in. Subset given: FACS-sorted CD8+CD4-CCR7+CD45RA+ naive T cells. The receptor comes from a human donor in good health. Some libraries in this study had Jurkat cell RNA spiked in. The gene calls are TRBV6-2 or TRBV6-3 and TRBJ1-2, with 7 nucleotides matching TRBD1. The CDR3 spells CAGRTGDGYTF. In DNA form, the CDR3 reads TGTGCCGGCCGGACAGGAGATGGCTACACCTTC.